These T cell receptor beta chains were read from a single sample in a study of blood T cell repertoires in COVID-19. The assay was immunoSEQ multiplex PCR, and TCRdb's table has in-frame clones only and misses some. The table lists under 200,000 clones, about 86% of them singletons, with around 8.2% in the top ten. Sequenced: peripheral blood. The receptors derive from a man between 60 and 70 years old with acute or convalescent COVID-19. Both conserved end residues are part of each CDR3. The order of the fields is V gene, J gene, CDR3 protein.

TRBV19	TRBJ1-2	CASSIGASGANYGYTF
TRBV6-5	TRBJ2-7	CASSYSSSGGYEQYF
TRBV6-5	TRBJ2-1	CASRATSGRYNEQFF
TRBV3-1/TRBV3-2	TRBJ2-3	CASSQYRTSSAGFPQYF
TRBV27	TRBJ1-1	CASSPPGQGADTEAFF
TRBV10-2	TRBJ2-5	CATRLAGAGETQYF
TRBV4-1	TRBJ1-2	CASSQDITGTNYGYTF
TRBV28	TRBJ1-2	CASSPLAPGQVSYGYTF
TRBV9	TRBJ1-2	CASSGRPQGALYGYTF
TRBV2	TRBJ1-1	CASSTDRGNTEAFF
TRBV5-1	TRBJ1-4	CASSPQGPPEKLFF
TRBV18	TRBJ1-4	CASLMSGGEDEKLFF
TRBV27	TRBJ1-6	CASSLAVDGRRPRNSPLHF
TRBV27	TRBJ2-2	CASRDSGQFLGELFF
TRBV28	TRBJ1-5	CASLRDTNQPQHF
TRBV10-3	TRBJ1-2	CAISGVGLSQRANYGYTF
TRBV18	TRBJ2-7	CASSPELAGAKQYF
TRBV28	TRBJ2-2	CATSDPAAGANTGELFF
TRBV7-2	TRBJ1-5	CASSLGSGTYSNQPQHF
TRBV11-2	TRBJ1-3	CASSPGGNTIYF
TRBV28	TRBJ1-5	CASTSMVNPTGGDGQPQHF
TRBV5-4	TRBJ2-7	CASSQPDRGGSYEQYF
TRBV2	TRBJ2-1	CASSRQQGNEQFF
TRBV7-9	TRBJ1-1	CASSLSGGTEAFF
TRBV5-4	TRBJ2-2	CASSSPGFNTGELFF